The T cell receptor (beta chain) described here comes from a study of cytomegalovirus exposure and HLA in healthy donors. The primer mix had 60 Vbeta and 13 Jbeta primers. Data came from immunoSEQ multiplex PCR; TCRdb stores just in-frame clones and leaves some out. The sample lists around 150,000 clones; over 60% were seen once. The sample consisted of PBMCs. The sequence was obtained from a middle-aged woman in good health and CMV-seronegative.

The CDR3 sequence is CASSRQETQYF. For the CDR3, the DNA is TGCGCCAGCAGCCGCCAAGAGACCCAGTACTTC. The chain employs TRBV5-1 and TRBJ2-5; no definite D call. The germline V and J ends were trimmed by 4 bases and 1 base, with 2 bases remaining between them. The CDR3 spans 11 residues. Germline assignment: CDR1 SGHRS and CDR2 YFSETQ.